This T cell receptor (beta chain) was found in a study of T cell clones after liver transplantation. CDR3 length: 16 residues. CDR1 MNHEY and CDR2 SMNVEV come from the germline V gene (reference sequence). The ends were cut back, 2 bases at V and 3 bases at J, with 14 bases in the middle. The table came from immunoSEQ multiplex PCR; TCRdb's copy has only in-frame clones and leaves some out. The table records some 80,000 clones, 80% to 90% of them present only once. This specimen was CD4+ T cells from blood, taken about 50 months after liver transplant. The gene calls are TRBV27 and TRBJ2-4; the D call may be TRBD1 or TRBD2 (6 bases each). This sequence originates from a human patient who received a liver transplant. Some T cells may trace back to the graft donor. The CDR3 loop reads CASSLVGGSVKNIQYF. The CDR3 DNA is TGTGCCAGCAGTTTAGTGGGGGGCTCTGTCAAAAACATTCAGTACTTC.